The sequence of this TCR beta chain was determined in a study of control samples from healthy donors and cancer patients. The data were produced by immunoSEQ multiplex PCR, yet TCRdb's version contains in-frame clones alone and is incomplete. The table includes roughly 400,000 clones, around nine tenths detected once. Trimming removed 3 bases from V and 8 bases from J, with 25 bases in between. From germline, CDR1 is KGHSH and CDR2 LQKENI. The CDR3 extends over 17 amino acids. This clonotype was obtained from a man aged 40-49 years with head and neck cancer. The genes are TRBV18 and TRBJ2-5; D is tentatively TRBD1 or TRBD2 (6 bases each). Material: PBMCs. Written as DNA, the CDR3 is TGTGCCAGCTCACCCTTCCAGTCTTACGGGGGCCAGGGCACCCAGTACTTC. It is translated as CASSPFQSYGGQGTQYF.